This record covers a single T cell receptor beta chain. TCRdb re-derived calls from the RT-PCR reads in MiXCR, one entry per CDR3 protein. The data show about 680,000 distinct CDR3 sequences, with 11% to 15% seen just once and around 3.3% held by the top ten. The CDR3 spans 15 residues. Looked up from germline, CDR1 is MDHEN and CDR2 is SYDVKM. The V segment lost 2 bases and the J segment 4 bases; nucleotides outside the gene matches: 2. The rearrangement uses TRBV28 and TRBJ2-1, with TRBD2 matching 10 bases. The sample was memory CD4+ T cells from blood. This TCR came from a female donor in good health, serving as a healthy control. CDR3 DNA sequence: TGTGCCAGCAGTTTAATTAGCGGGGGGTACAATGAGCAGTTCTTC. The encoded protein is CASSLISGGYNEQFF.